This TCR beta chain derives from a study of cytomegalovirus exposure and HLA in healthy donors. Across the study: Out of around 360 genotyped donors, about 84% belonged to the Caucasian-associated ancestry cluster. Whole-study findings and limits: Later analysis demonstrated an association between a missense DCLRE1C variant and TCR beta V- and J-gene trimming. According to the study, around 160 TCR beta chains were cytomegalovirus-associated.

For this clone: Antigen unknown.

Trimming stripped 3 bases from V and 9 bases from J, with 15 bases between. This CDR3 spans 13 amino acids. CDR1 and CDR2 (germline): SGDLS, YYNGEE. The PCR used 60 Vbeta and 13 Jbeta primers. Produced via immunoSEQ multiplex PCR; TCRdb's table is partial and in-frame only. The sample lists some 100,000 clones; around 80% were seen once. This TCR was sampled from a female donor in good health and CMV-seropositive. The rearrangement uses TRBV9 and TRBJ1-1; tentative D call: TRBD1 (5 bases). The sample consisted of PBMCs. The CDR3 protein is CASSAKDISKAFF. CDR3 sequence (DNA): TGTGCCAGCAGCGCCAAGGACATCTCAAAAGCTTTCTTT.